Listed below are T cell receptor beta chains from one sample, sequenced in a study of OX40 agonist ivuxolimab in advanced cancers. TCRdb's copy holds only in-frame clones and misses some; the assay was immunoSEQ multiplex PCR. The sample holds roughly 75,000 clones, about 86% seen once. The sequences come from CD4+ or CD8+ T cells sorted from blood, collected in a trial of the OX40 agonist ivuxolimab. These receptors originate from an adult with an advanced solid tumor such as melanoma, head and neck, liver or kidney cancer. Both conserved end residues are part of each CDR3. The D gene is left open where the match is weak. Clone size is stated in some rows and not others, as once, few, many or a class when expanded.

>NA|TRBV5-1|NA|TRBJ2-7
TGCGCCAGCAGCTTGGAATTGGGGGGGCTATACGAGCAGTACTTC
CASSLELGGLYEQYF
>NA|TRBV5-4|NA|TRBJ1-6
TGTGCCAGCAGCTTGGGCCCGCCAGGGCAACGAAATACACCCCTCCACTTT
CASSLGPPGQRNTPLHF
>NA|TRBV4-3|NA|TRBJ2-7
TGCGCCAGCAGCCAAGAAAAGACAGGTTCGGGATACGAGCAGTACTTC
CASSQEKTGSGYEQYF
>NA|TRBV2|NA|TRBJ1-5
TGTGCCAGCAGTGAATTTACGGGTCAGCCCCAGCATTTT
CASSEFTGQPQHF
>NA|TRBV4-2|TRBD1|TRBJ2-7
TGTGCCAGCAGCCAAGAGCCCCAGGGGGCCTACGAGCAGTACTTC
CASSQEPQGAYEQYF
>NA|TRBV18|NA|TRBJ2-7
TGTGCCAGCTCACCACGGGCAGGGGGGACCTACGAGCAGTACTTC
CASSPRAGGTYEQYF
>NA|TRBV5-8|TRBD1|TRBJ1-4
TGTGCCAGCAGCTCTGGACAGGCCCCAACTAATGAAAAACTGTTTTTT
CASSSGQAPTNEKLFF
>NA|TRBV6-1|NA|TRBJ2-5
TGTGCCAGCAGTGAAGCGCGCAGTCGGGAGACCCAGTACTTC
CASSEARSRETQYF
>NA|TRBV5-1|NA|TRBJ1-4
TGCGCCAGCAGCTTGGCCGCAGGGGTTGATGAAAAACTGTTTTTT
CASSLAAGVDEKLFF
>NA|TRBV28|NA|TRBJ2-3
TGTGCCAGCAGGGGCGGTTCAACTAGCACAGATACGCAGTATTTT
CASRGGSTSTDTQYF
>NA|TRBV18|NA|TRBJ1-2
TGTGCCAGCTCACCACTCGAGACAGATTCTAACTATGGCTACACCTTC
CASSPLETDSNYGYTF
>NA|TRBV5-1|TRBD2|TRBJ2-5
TGCGCCAGCAGCTTGGCCCCAGCGGGAGGCGGGGAGACCCAGTACTTC
CASSLAPAGGGETQYF
>NA|TRBV9|NA|TRBJ1-1
TGTGCCAGCAGCGTAGCGGAACGGATCAACACTGAAGCTTTCTTT
CASSVAERINTEAFF
>NA|TRBV19|TRBD1|TRBJ1-2
TGTGCCAGTAGTATCCAGGGGGCAAGGGGCTACACCTTC
CASSIQGARGYTF
>NA|TRBV5-1|TRBD2|TRBJ2-1
TGCGCCAGCAGCCCGCTAGCGGGAGCCTACAATGAGCAGTTCTTC
CASSPLAGAYNEQFF
>NA|TRBV28|NA|TRBJ2-7
TGTGCCAGCAGTGAAACTCGTTACGAGCAGTACTTC
CASSETRYEQYF
>few|TRBV6-1|NA|TRBJ2-5
TGTGCCAGCAATGAGCTAAGAGGAAAGACCCAGTACTTC
CASNELRGKTQYF
>NA|TRBV6-1|TRBD2|TRBJ2-1
TGTGCCAGCAGTGAAGGGGGACTACCCAGGACTGGTTACAATGAGCAGTTCTTC
CASSEGGLPRTGYNEQFF
>NA|TRBV6-5|TRBD2|TRBJ2-1
TGTGCCAGCAGTTACCCTACGGGAGGGAGGAATGAGCAGTTCTTC
CASSYPTGGRNEQFF
>NA|TRBV7-3|TRBD1|TRBJ2-3
TGTGCCAGCAGCCGGACAGGTGGGACAGATACGCAGTATTTT
CASSRTGGTDTQYF
>NA|TRBV7-9|NA|TRBJ1-4
TGTGCCAGCAGCTTACTAGGGACAACTAATGAAAAACTGTTTTTT
CASSLLGTTNEKLFF
>NA|TRBV30|NA|TRBJ1-3
TGTGCCTGGAGAGGCTCTGGAAACACCATATATTTT
CAWRGSGNTIYF
>NA|TRBV7-9|TRBD2|TRBJ2-2
TGTGCCAGCAGGCCCGGGACTAGCGGACGAGATTCCGGGGAGCTGTTTTTT
CASRPGTSGRDSGELFF
>NA|TRBV28|NA|TRBJ1-1
TGTGCCAGCGACCGGGACTCGAACACTGAAGCTTTCTTT
CASDRDSNTEAFF
>NA|TRBV19|TRBD1|TRBJ2-5
TGTGCCAGTAGCAAAGGAACAGGGGTCGCGGAAGAGACCCAGTACTTC
CASSKGTGVAEETQYF
>NA|TRBV29-1|NA|TRBJ1-3
TGCAGCGCTAGGGCAGTCTCTGGAAACACCATATATTTT
CSARAVSGNTIYF
>NA|TRBV2|NA|TRBJ2-7
TGTGCCAGCAAAGCCTTTTTGGAGAGCTCCTACGAGCAGTACTTC
CASKAFLESSYEQYF
>NA|TRBV19|TRBD2|TRBJ2-2
TGTGCCAGTAGACGGGGACTAGCGGGAGGGCCCGGGGAGCTGTTTTTT
CASRRGLAGGPGELFF
>NA|TRBV2|TRBD1|TRBJ1-2
TGTGCCAGCAGTGAAAGGGGGCAGGGGGATGGCTACACCTTC
CASSERGQGDGYTF
>NA|TRBV9|NA|TRBJ2-7
TGTGCCAGCAGCGTAGGGACAGAATACGAGCAGTACTTC
CASSVGTEYEQYF
>NA|TRBV5-6|NA|TRBJ1-1
TGTGCCAGCAGCTTGGGGTTCGGACTGAACACTGAAGCTTTCTTT
CASSLGFGLNTEAFF
>NA|TRBV28|NA|TRBJ1-4
TGTGCCAGCAGGCCCCCCGCTGGGGGGGTTGAAAAACTGTTTTTT
CASRPPAGGVEKLFF
>few|TRBV5-1|NA|TRBJ2-7
TGCGCCAGCAGCTTGGACCACGGGAACCTCTACGAGCAGTACTTC
CASSLDHGNLYEQYF
>NA|TRBV7-2|TRBD2|TRBJ2-1
TGTGCCAGCAGCTTCGGCGGGAGAAGCAATGAGCAGTTCTTC
CASSFGGRSNEQFF
>NA|TRBV27|TRBD1|TRBJ2-7
TGTGCCAGCAGTTTCACAGGGGTAACCTACGAGCAGTACTTC
CASSFTGVTYEQYF
>NA|TRBV25-1|NA|TRBJ1-1
TGTGCCAGCAGTGACAGGCTGAGGGCTGAAGCTTTCTTT
CASSDRLRAEAFF
>NA|TRBV7-9|TRBD1|TRBJ1-5
TGTGCCAGCAGCTTAGCAGGTCGTGGACAGGGTGTCAATCAGCCCCAGCATTTT
CASSLAGRGQGVNQPQHF
>NA|TRBV9|TRBD2|TRBJ2-5
TGTGCCAGCAGCGTAGCCCCTAGCGGCCAAGAGACCCAGTACTTC
CASSVAPSGQETQYF
>NA|TRBV4-2|TRBD1|TRBJ1-5
TGTGCCAGCAGCCAAGGCCCCAGGGGGAATCAGCCCCAGCATTTT
CASSQGPRGNQPQHF